The clone carrying this T cell receptor beta chain was observed a handful of times. Its antigen is not known. PBMCs numbering 2 million and stored at -80 C yielded the unsorted libraries. These data come from a study of neurological immune-mediated disorders. About the research overall: Multiple sclerosis patients (n of about 34) included some 31 with relapsing-remitting and 3 with secondary progressive disease.

Study-level findings and limits: Repertoires from 18 of 34 multiple sclerosis patients grouped phylogenetically into a related-CDR3 cluster, suggesting a possible signature.

5'RACE employing 10-nucleotide random UMIs yielded the cDNA. TCRdb ran MiXCR on the 5' RACE reads and lists one entry per CDR3 protein. There are under 75,000 distinct CDR3 sequences in the sample; 3.2% occur only once, and about 5% lies in the top ten. The sample consisted of PBMCs. The clonotype was recovered from a woman aged 50 to 65 with multiple sclerosis.

CDR3 bases: TGCGCCAGCAGCCCGGGACAGTGGGAAGAGACCCAGTACTTC. It yields the protein CASSPGQWEETQYF. V is TRBV5-1 and J is TRBJ2-5, with TRBD1 matching over 7 bases. The trim removed 4 bases at V and 3 bases at J, leaving 6 bases unmatched. The CDR3 spans 14 residues. Germline V CDR1 and CDR2: SGHRS, YFSETQ.